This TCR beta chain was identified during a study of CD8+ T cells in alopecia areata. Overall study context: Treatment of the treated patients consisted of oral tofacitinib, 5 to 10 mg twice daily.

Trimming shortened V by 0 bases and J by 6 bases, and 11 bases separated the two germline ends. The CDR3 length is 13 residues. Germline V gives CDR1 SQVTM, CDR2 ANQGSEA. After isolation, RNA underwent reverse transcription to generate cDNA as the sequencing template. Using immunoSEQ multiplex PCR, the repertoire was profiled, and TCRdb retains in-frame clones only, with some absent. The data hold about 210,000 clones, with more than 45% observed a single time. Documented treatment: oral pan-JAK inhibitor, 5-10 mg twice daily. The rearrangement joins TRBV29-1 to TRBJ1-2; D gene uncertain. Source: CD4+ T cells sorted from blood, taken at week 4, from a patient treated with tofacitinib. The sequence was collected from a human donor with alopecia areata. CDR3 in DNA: TGCAGCGTTGAAGAGGGGAGGTTCCATGGCTACACCTTC. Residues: CSVEEGRFHGYTF. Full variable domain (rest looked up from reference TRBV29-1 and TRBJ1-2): SAVISQKPSRDICQRGTSLTIQCQVDSQVTMMFWYRQQPGQSLTLIATANQGSEATYESGFVIDKFPISRPNLTFSTLTVSNMSPEDSSIYLCSVEEGRFHGYTFGSGTRLTVV.